The T cell receptor beta chain under discussion was sequenced for a study of tumor-infiltrating lymphocytes in localized non-small cell lung cancer. Study-level results: TCR sequencing covered a subset of patients with enough tissue.

Clones were sequenced by immunoSEQ multiplex PCR, and TCRdb holds only the in-frame ones, with some missing. The sample comprises 21,000 or so clones, 73% of which are singletons, and 5.5% to 7.5% rests with the top ten. As for this clone: What it recognizes is unknown.

V was shortened by 0 bases and J by 4 bases, with 17 bases between the two germline ends. The CDR3 runs to 16 residues. Germline assignment: CDR1 SGHDT and CDR2 YYEEEE. The sequence was collected from a human donor with non-small cell lung cancer. J is TRBJ2-7 and V is TRBV5-6; D unresolved. The sequencing sample was made of lung tumor tissue. CDR3 amino acids: CASSLAARHDGYEQYF. The CDR3 coding sequence is TGTGCCAGCAGCTTGGCTGCAAGGCATGACGGGTACGAGCAGTACTTC.